This TCR beta chain was observed in a study of blood T cell repertoires in COVID-19 (dated by TCRdb to about 2020). As for the study more broadly: Samples from collaborators originated in the United States, Italy and Spain and spanned both the acute and convalescent phases of COVID-19. Where HLA class I and class II types were available, the types were taken from metadata supplied by the sample provider, not from assay-based typing. The dataset comprised deeply sampled blood TCRbeta repertoires from subjects exposed to, actively infected with, or recovered from COVID-19. The prospective study material was composed of cDNA or gDNA derived from T cells, B-cell-depleted T cells, or PBMCs. The samples were drawn from two sources: the first 160 participants of the ongoing ImmuneRACE study, and 1,000 to 1,500 subjects contributed by 6 global collaborators. Sample metadata almost always included a de-identified subject ID, COVID-19 status, age in years and sex. A freely available public database, intended as a resource for researchers studying the immune response to SARS-CoV-2, is where the repertoires were released. The paper as a whole reports these results and caveats: Clinical and demographic metadata were provided uncurated, with the amount varying by source and participant.

In the prospective study, participants were about 18 to 100 years old, resided in about two dozen geographic areas of the United States, and were enrolled through a virtual design. Cohort assignment in the prospective study relied on participant-reported clinical history from a screening survey and a study questionnaire. Each participant in the prospective study had whole blood, serum and a nasopharyngeal or oropharyngeal swab collected by mobile phlebotomists. Participants in the prospective study had the option to provide additional blood draws and questionnaires over a roughly 2-month period. Before DNA extraction, prospective study blood samples were shipped either frozen or at room temperature. As to this clone: No antigen is known for it. Base-call qualities are not available, and no considerably larger clone is one nucleotide away.

The immunoSEQ Assay, a bias-controlled multiplex PCR, was used to amplify TCRbeta CDR3 regions from genomic DNA. The original pipeline was this. Nucleated cell counts per sample were estimated from amplification of reference gene primers within the assay. To quantify the absolute abundance of each unique TCRbeta CDR3 rearrangement, sequence reads were collapsed and filtered. For each sample, productive Simpson clonality was calculated as the square root of Simpson's diversity index across productive rearrangements. TCRdb's version of the immuneACCESS table is confined to in-frame rearrangements and falls short of the full clone set. An unresolved V gene accounts for under half of the shortfall where checked; the remainder is of unknown origin. Clone size and the V and J calls come from that table; the DNA yielded D and trimming. The sample table shows 130,000 or so clones, and around 84% are seen once. The top ten clones comprise 2.4% of the sample.

Trimming at the junction amounts to 5 bases on V and 3 bases on J, and the germline ends lie 13 bases apart. The cysteine opens and the phenylalanine closes a CDR3 of 14 amino acids. The retained sequence is limited to the CDR3, 42 bases, with the frame set at the first base. As encoded in the germline V gene (reference sequence), CDR1 is LNHDA while CDR2 is SQIVND. The receptor comes from a man in his forties or fifties with acute COVID-19. The sequencing sample was made of PBMCs or T cells enriched from blood (not recorded which). The chain is made from TRBV19 and TRBJ1-2; the D gene is possibly TRBD1, with 5 bases matching. The encoded CDR3 is CASSPTDSYYGYTF. In nucleotides, the sequence is TGTGCCAGTAGTCCGACAGACAGTTACTATGGCTACACCTTC. The variable domain in full, with residues beyond the CDR3 obtained from the reference TRBV19 and TRBJ1-2 genes, is DGGITQSPKYLFRKEGQNVTLSCEQNLNHDAMYWYRQDPGQGLRLIYYSQIVNDFQKGDIAEGYSVSREKKESFPLTVTSAQKNPTAFYLCASSPTDSYYGYTFGSGTRLTVV.